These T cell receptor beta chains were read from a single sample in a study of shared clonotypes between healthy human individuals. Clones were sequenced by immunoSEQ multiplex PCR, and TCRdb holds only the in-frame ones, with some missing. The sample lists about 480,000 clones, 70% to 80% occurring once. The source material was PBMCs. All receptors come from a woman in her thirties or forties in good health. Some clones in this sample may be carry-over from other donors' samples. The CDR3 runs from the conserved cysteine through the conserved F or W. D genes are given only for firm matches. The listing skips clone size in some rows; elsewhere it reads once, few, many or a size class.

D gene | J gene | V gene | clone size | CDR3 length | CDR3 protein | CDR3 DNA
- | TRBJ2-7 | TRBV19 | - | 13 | CASGRDGGYEQYF | TGTGCCAGTGGAAGGGACGGAGGCTACGAGCAGTACTTC
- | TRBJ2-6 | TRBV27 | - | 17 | CASSLKGFNSGANVLTF | TGTGCCAGCAGCCTGAAGGGCTTTAACTCTGGGGCCAACGTCCTGACTTTC
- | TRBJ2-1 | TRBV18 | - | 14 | CASSPRTGYNEQFF | TGTGCCAGCTCACCCAGGACGGGTTACAATGAGCAGTTCTTC
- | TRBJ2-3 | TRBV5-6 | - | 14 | CASSLGAHTDTQYF | TGTGCCAGCAGCTTGGGGGCTCACACAGATACGCAGTATTTT
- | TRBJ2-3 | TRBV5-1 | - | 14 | CASSGDLYTDTQYF | TGCGCCAGCAGCGGGGACTTATACACAGATACGCAGTATTTT
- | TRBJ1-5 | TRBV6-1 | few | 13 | CASRRQVNQPQHF | TGTGCCAGCAGGAGACAGGTTAATCAGCCCCAGCATTTT
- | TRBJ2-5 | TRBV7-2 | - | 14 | CASSLSRAVTTQYF | TGTGCCAGCAGCTTATCTAGGGCGGTAACGACCCAGTACTTC
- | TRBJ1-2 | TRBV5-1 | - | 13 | CASSSDIDYGYTF | TGCGCCAGCAGCTCCGACATCGACTATGGCTACACCTTC
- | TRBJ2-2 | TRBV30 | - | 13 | CATSGTETGELFF | TGTGCTACGAGCGGGACAGAAACCGGGGAGCTGTTTTTT
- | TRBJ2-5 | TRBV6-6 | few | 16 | CASSPGGDLSQETQYF | TGTGCCAGCAGTCCAGGGGGGGACTTATCCCAAGAGACCCAGTACTTC
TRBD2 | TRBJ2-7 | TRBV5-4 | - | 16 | CASSLGAGESSYEQYF | TGTGCCAGCAGCTTGGGAGCGGGGGAAAGCTCCTACGAGCAGTACTTC
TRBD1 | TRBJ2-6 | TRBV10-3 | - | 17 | CAIPTGTGSPGANVLTF | TGTGCCATCCCGACCGGGACAGGGTCGCCTGGGGCCAACGTCCTGACTTTC
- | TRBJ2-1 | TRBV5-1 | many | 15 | CASSLLSGVGDEQFF | TGCGCCAGCAGCTTGTTGTCCGGAGTTGGGGATGAGCAGTTCTTC
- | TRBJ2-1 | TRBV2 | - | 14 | CASSRAVLSHEQFF | TGTGCCAGCAGCCGAGCAGTCCTGTCCCATGAGCAGTTCTTC
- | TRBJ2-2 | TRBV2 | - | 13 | CASSYRSAGELFF | TGTGCCAGCAGCTACAGGAGCGCCGGGGAGCTGTTTTTT
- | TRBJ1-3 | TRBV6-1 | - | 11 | CASSTGNTIYF | TGTGCCAGCAGTACTGGAAACACCATATATTTT
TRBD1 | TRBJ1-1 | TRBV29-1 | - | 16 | CSSSGTGDDKNTEAFF | TGCAGCTCCTCCGGGACAGGAGATGATAAGAACACTGAAGCTTTCTTT
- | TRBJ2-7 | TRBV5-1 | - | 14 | CASSSGRGDYEQYF | TGCGCCAGCAGCTCAGGCCGAGGGGACTACGAGCAGTACTTC
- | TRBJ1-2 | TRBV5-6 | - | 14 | CASSFSSANYGYTF | TGTGCCAGCAGTTTTTCCTCGGCTAACTATGGCTACACCTTC
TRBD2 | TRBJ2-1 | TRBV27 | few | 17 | CASSPGRLAPDYTEQFF | TGTGCCAGCAGTCCCGGCAGACTAGCGCCCGATTACACTGAGCAGTTCTTC
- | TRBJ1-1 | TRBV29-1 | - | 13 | CSVEGRMNTEAFF | TGCAGCGTTGAGGGCAGAATGAACACTGAAGCTTTCTTT
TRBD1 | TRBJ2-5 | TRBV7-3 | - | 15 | CASSPAGGAGETQYF | TGTGCCAGCAGCCCGGCAGGGGGCGCGGGAGAGACCCAGTACTTC
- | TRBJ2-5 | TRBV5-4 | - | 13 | CASSLGGEETQYF | TGTGCCAGCAGCTTGGGAGGGGAAGAGACCCAGTACTTC
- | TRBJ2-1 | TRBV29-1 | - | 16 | CSVEVVPGAGANEQFF | TGCAGCGTTGAAGTGGTGCCGGGAGCCGGGGCTAATGAGCAGTTCTTC
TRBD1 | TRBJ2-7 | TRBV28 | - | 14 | CASKVDRFSYEQYF | TGTGCCAGCAAGGTGGACAGGTTTTCTTACGAGCAGTACTTC
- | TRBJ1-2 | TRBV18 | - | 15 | CASSPSTEANYGYTF | TGTGCCAGCTCACCGTCGACGGAAGCTAACTATGGCTACACCTTC
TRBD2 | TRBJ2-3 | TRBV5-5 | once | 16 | CASSTLAGGNADTQYF | TGTGCCAGCAGCACCCTAGCGGGAGGGAACGCAGATACGCAGTATTTT
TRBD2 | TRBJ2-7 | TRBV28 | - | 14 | CASSPAGGVYEQYF | TGTGCCAGCAGCCCAGCGGGAGGCGTTTACGAGCAGTACTTC
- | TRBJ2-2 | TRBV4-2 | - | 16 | CASSQEIGGNTGELFF | TGTGCCAGCAGCCAAGAGATAGGGGGAAACACCGGGGAGCTGTTTTTT
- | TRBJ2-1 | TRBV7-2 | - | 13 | CASSPLGRGEQFF | TGTGCCAGCAGCCCCCTCGGGAGAGGTGAGCAGTTCTTC
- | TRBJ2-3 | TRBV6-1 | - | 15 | CASTFPVGGTDTQYF | TGTGCCAGCACCTTCCCCGTTGGTGGCACAGATACGCAGTATTTT
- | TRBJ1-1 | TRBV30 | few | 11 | CACSQTTEAFF | TGTGCCTGTTCTCAAACTACTGAAGCTTTCTTT
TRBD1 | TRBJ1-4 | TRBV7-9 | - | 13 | CASSRQGSEKLFF | TGTGCCAGCAGCAGACAGGGTTCGGAAAAACTGTTTTTT
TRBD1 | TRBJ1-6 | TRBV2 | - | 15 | CASSPMDRGNSPLHF | TGTGCCAGCAGCCCAATGGACAGGGGGAATTCACCCCTCCACTTT
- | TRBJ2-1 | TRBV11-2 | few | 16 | CASSLVRDGRRNEQFF | TGTGCCAGCAGCTTAGTCCGGGACGGCCGTAGAAATGAGCAGTTCTTC
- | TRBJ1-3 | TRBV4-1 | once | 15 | CASMSRARPGNTIYF | TGCGCCAGCATGTCCCGGGCCCGACCGGGAAACACCATATATTTT
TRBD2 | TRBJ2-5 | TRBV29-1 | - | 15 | CSVPASGWYQETQYF | TGCAGCGTTCCTGCTAGCGGATGGTACCAAGAGACCCAGTACTTC
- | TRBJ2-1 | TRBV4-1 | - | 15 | CASSQGLPQYNEQFF | TGCGCCAGCAGCCAAGGCCTTCCCCAATACAATGAGCAGTTCTTC
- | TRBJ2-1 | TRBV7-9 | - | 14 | CASSFSTHYNEQFF | TGTGCCAGCAGCTTTTCGACACACTACAATGAGCAGTTCTTC
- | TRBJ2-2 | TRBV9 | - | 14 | CASKPMINGGELFF | TGTGCCAGCAAGCCGATGATTAATGGCGGGGAGCTGTTTTTT
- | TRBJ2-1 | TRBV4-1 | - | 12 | CASSRRDNEQFF | TGCGCCAGCAGCCGGCGGGACAATGAGCAGTTCTTC
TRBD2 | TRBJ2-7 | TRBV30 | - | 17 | CAWSAPLGTSGMYEQYF | TGTGCCTGGAGTGCCCCCCTAGGGACTAGCGGGATGTACGAGCAGTACTTC